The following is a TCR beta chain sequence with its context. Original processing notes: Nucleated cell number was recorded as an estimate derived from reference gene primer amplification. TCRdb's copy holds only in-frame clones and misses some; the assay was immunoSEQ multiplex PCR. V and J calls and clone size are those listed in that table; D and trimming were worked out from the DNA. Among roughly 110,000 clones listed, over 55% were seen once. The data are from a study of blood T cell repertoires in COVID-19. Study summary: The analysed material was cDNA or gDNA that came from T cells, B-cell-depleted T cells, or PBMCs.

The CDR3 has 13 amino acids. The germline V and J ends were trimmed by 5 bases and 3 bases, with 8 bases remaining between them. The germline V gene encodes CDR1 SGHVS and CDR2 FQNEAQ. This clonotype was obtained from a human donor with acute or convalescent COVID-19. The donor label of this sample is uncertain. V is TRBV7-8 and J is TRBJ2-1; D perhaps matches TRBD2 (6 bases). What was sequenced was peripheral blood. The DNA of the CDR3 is TGTGCCAGCAGCCACGGGGGCTACAATGAGCAGTTCTTC. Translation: CASSHGGYNEQFF.